A selection of T cell receptor beta chains follows, all from one sample in a study of blood T cell repertoires in COVID-19. Data came from immunoSEQ multiplex PCR; TCRdb stores just in-frame clones and leaves some out. The sample lists approximately 220,000 clones; just under 85% were seen once. Source material: PBMCs or T cells enriched from blood (not recorded which). The receptors come from a woman in her thirties or forties with acute COVID-19. Each CDR3 is given with its conserved first and last residue. The order of the fields is clone size, CDR3 length, D gene, J gene, V gene, CDR3 DNA, CDR3 protein. The D gene is left open where the match is weak. Expanded clones are given a class, and other clones once, few, many or no size at all.

- 11 TRBD1 TRBJ1-1 TRBV2 TGTGCCAGCTTCTATCAGGGGGGAGCTTTCTTT CASFYQGGAFF
- 13 TRBD1 TRBJ1-2 TRBV6-5 TGTGCCAGCAGACCCGACAGGGGGTATGGCTACACCTTC CASRPDRGYGYTF
- 13 - TRBJ1-1 TRBV24-1 TGTGCCACCAATGATCCAGGGGACACTGAAGCTTTCTTT CATNDPGDTEAFF
- 14 TRBD2 TRBJ2-5 TRBV29-1 TGCAGCGTTGGATTATCGGGAGGAAAGGAGACCCAGTACTTC CSVGLSGGKETQYF
- 14 - TRBJ1-2 TRBV27 TGTGCCAGCAGGCTAAACAGGGATCGCTATGGCTACACCTTC CASRLNRDRYGYTF
- 13 - TRBJ1-5 TRBV12-3/TRBV12-4 TGTGCCAGCAGTCCGACTAATAATCAGCCCCAGCATTTT CASSPTNNQPQHF
- 12 - TRBJ1-1 TRBV7-9 TGTGCCAGCAGCCCCTCCGGGGGGTCGGCTTTCTTT CASSPSGGSAFF
- 11 - TRBJ2-1 TRBV5-1 TGCGCCAGCAGCTTCAGCAATGAGCAGTTCTTC CASSFSNEQFF
- 11 - TRBJ1-2 TRBV30 TGTGCCTGGAGTGTACCTGGCCGCTACACCTTC CAWSVPGRYTF
- 22 TRBD1 TRBJ1-6 TRBV27 TGTGCCAGCAGTCGATCCCACTACCCGGGACAGGGGCAGGGCTCCTATAATTCACCCCTCCACTTT CASSRSHYPGQGQGSYNSPLHF
- 13 - TRBJ1-2 TRBV19 TGTGCCAGTAGAAGGGGCGCTGGCTATGGCTACACCTTC CASRRGAGYGYTF
- 15 - TRBJ1-3 TRBV28 TGTGCCAGCAGTTTTCAGGGGTCTGGTGGAAACACCATATATTTT CASSFQGSGGNTIYF
- 16 - TRBJ2-3 TRBV5-1 TGCGCCAGCAGCGCCGGGACTCTTTCTAGCACAGATACGCAGTATTTT CASSAGTLSSTDTQYF
- 17 TRBD2 TRBJ2-1 TRBV7-3 TGTGCCAGCAGCTCCCGGCGCGGGGGAAGCTCCTACAATGAGCAGTTCTTC CASSSRRGGSSYNEQFF
- 16 - TRBJ1-1 TRBV7-9 TGTGCCAGCAGCTCATCTGTCGGGAACCTGAACACTGAAGCTTTCTTT CASSSSVGNLNTEAFF
- 14 TRBD2 TRBJ2-1 TRBV4-1 TGCGCCAGCAGCCCCGGGATAGCGGGAGAGGAGCAGTTCTTC CASSPGIAGEEQFF
- 17 TRBD2 TRBJ2-1 TRBV5-8 TGTGCCAGCAGCTTTACCACTAGCGGGGGCCAATACAATGAGCAGTTCTTC CASSFTTSGGQYNEQFF
- 15 - TRBJ2-7 TRBV5-4 TGTGCCAGCAGCTTGACAGGCACCCCCTTCTACGAGCAGTACTTC CASSLTGTPFYEQYF
- 18 TRBD2 TRBJ2-3 TRBV10-2 TGCGCCAGCTCACGAACCCCCAGCGTAGCGGGAGTCGCAGATACGCAGTATTTT CASSRTPSVAGVADTQYF
- 16 - TRBJ1-6 TRBV4-1 TGCGCCAGCAGCCAACCACATCGGGCGGGGAATTCACCCCTCCACTTT CASSQPHRAGNSPLHF
- 15 TRBD1 TRBJ2-1 TRBV18 TGTGCCAGCTCACTGCAGGGGGCCCTGACCAATGAGCAGTTCTTC CASSLQGALTNEQFF
- 13 TRBD1 TRBJ2-3 TRBV7-3 TGTGCCAGCAGCCAAGACAGGGACGATACGCAGTATTTT CASSQDRDDTQYF
- 13 - TRBJ1-2 TRBV9 TGTGCCAGCAGCGTAGTAGACTTTGATGGCTACACCTTC CASSVVDFDGYTF
- 15 TRBD1 TRBJ2-1 TRBV9 TGTGCCAGCAGCGCAGGACAGGGTTATAGGAATGAGCAGTTCTTC CASSAGQGYRNEQFF
- 16 - TRBJ1-2 TRBV19 TGTGCCAGTAGCCCCCCCTTCGGACAGCTTAACTATGGCTACACCTTC CASSPPFGQLNYGYTF
- 20 - TRBJ2-6 TRBV7-6 TGTGCCAGCAGCTTAGGCGTCGGCGGTTTAATTGACTCTGGGGCCAACGTCCTGACTTTC CASSLGVGGLIDSGANVLTF
- 14 - TRBJ2-5 TRBV7-3 TGTGCCAGCAGCTTGGCAGGGAGGCAAGAGACCCAGTACTTC CASSLAGRQETQYF
- 16 TRBD2 TRBJ2-1 TRBV9 TGTGCCAGCCTAGGGGGGAGCGGGAGGTCCTACAATGAGCAGTTCTTC CASLGGSGRSYNEQFF
- 19 TRBD1 TRBJ1-4 TRBV14 TGTGCCAGCAGCAAAGGGACAGGGGGCTTTCTTGCAACTAATGAAAAACTGTTTTTT CASSKGTGGFLATNEKLFF
- 15 - TRBJ1-5 TRBV19 TGTGCCAGTAGTATAGTGGGGGCCGCCAATCAGCCCCAGCATTTT CASSIVGAANQPQHF
- 14 - TRBJ1-2 TRBV14 TGTGCCAGCAGCCAAGGACAGGCCTCAAATGGCTACACCTTC CASSQGQASNGYTF
- 14 - TRBJ2-7 TRBV9 TGTGCCAGCAGCGAGACCTGGACAGTGGAAGAGCAGTACTTC CASSETWTVEEQYF
- 13 - TRBJ2-5 TRBV19 TGTGCCAGTAGTAGGTCGGTACAAGAGACCCAGTACTTC CASSRSVQETQYF
once 11 - TRBJ1-1 TRBV29-1 TGCAGCCTTAGCCTCCAGGGGAGAGCTTTCTTT CSLSLQGRAFF
few 19 TRBD1 TRBJ1-1 TRBV4-3 TGCGCCAGCAGTCAGGTCCTTTTACCAGGGGGAGGATTGAACACTGAAGCTTTCTTT CASSQVLLPGGGLNTEAFF